This passage covers 6 T cell receptor delta chains from one sample sequenced in a study of gamma-delta T cells after stem cell transplantation. TCRdb reapplied CATT to the RT-PCR reads. The table includes under 2,500 delta-chain clones, approximately 1.2% detected once. Specimen: gamma-delta T cells. The receptors shown here come from a human donor. It is not recorded whose cells these are; they may come from a transplant donor.

This clone was seen only a few times. This could be a read error, since a much larger clone is one nucleotide away. The chain combines TRDV2 with TRDJ1, with TRDD3 matching over 12 bases. CDR1 GEAIGNYY and CDR2 EKD come from the germline V gene. The CDR3 spans 15 residues. CDR3 bases: TGTGCCTGTGGCACCCTTGTACTGGGGGATACTAAACTCATCTTT. Encoded protein: CACGTLVLGDTKLIF.

The table lists this clone with a few counts. The protein given by TCRdb reflects a much larger clone and differs at residue 15 from this DNA's translation, likely from a read error; the protein shown is the DNA's translation. The chain is built from TRDV2 and TRDJ1, with 13 nucleotides matching TRDD3. The CDR3 covers 23 residues. J gave up 4 bases and V 5 bases, and 30 bases lay outside the gene matches. Germline V CDR1 and CDR2: GEAIGNYY, EKD. Here the CDR3 reads CACVPLPSLRLGDTGRIDDKLIF. In DNA, the CDR3 is TGTGCCTGTGTTCCCTTGCCTTCCCTCCGACTGGGGGATACGGGGAGGATCGACGATAAACTCATCTTT.

This clone was detected only a few times. This DNA translates differently at residue 3 from the TCRdb protein, which is that of a much larger clone; a read error is likely, and the protein shown is the DNA's own translation. The V call is TRDV2, the J call TRDJ1; the D gene could be TRDD2 or TRDD3 (8 bases each). The CDR3 runs 18 residues. The germline V gene encodes CDR1 GEAIGNYY and CDR2 EKD. The CDR3 here is CARESLPKVGDHTDKLIF. The CDR3 DNA sequence: TGTGCCCGTGAATCCCTTCCTAAAGTGGGGGATCACACCGATAAACTCATCTTT.

The sample holds a few counts of this clone. A far more abundant clone sits one base away, making this likely a read error. The rearrangement uses TRDV2 and TRDJ3; TRDD3 agrees at 12 bases. The CDR3 covers 20 residues. Germline CDR1 reads GEAIGNYY; CDR2 reads EKD. CDR3 bases: TGTGCCTGTGAAAATCTACTGGGGGATACCAGCTCCTGGGACACCCGACAGACGTTTTTC. Translating gives CACENLLGDTSSWDTRQTFF.

This clone rates as large. In the same sample, other DNA sequences code for this CDR3. The chain links TRDV2 to TRDJ1; TRDD3 matches at 8 bases. V lost 3 bases, J lost 4 bases, and 9 bases stayed unmatched. Germline V gene lookup returns CDR1 GEAIGNYY and CDR2 EKD. This CDR3 has 15 residues. As DNA, the CDR3 is TGTGCCTGTGACGCTCTACTGGGGGCCCACGATAAACTCATCTTT. This translates into CACDALLGAHDKLIF.

This clone has only a few counts. One base separates it from a far larger clone, so it is likely a read error. The same CDR3 arises from other DNA sequences in this sample as well. The chain has TRDV2 and TRDJ1, with D maybe TRDD3 (5 bases). Germline CDR1 reads GEAIGNYY; CDR2 reads EKD. The length of the CDR3 is 21 residues. V shed 3 bases and J shed 0 bases, with 31 bases lying between them. The DNA for the CDR3 is TGTGCCTGTGACCTCCTGGAGATGGGGCATACTCGCCCCCAGTACACCGATAAACTCATCTTT. It codes for CACDLLEMGHTRPQYTDKLIF.